The 16 T cell receptor beta chains listed next were all sequenced from one sample in a study of cytomegalovirus exposure and HLA in healthy donors. Use of 60 Vbeta and 13 Jbeta primers characterized the PCR. Sequenced by immunoSEQ multiplex PCR; TCRdb stores in-frame clones only, minus some. This sample has roughly 77,000 clones, with around a tenth found just once. Sequencing was done on a sample of PBMCs. Receptors were obtained from a man in his 60s in good health and CMV-seropositive.

The chain carries TRBV10-3 and TRBJ2-1; possibly TRBD2 for D (7 bases). From germline, CDR1 is ENHRY and CDR2 SYGVKD. The CDR3 totals 15 residues. V shed 6 bases and J shed 6 bases, with 18 bases lying between them. The CDR3 nucleotides are TGTGCCATCAGACCGCCGGAGGGGGGGAGCAATGAGCAGTTCTTC. Encoded protein: CAIRPPEGGSNEQFF.

This clone appeared a few times. The chain links TRBV28 to TRBJ1-5, with 7 nucleotides matching TRBD1. Germline V lookup: CDR1 MDHEN, CDR2 SYDVKM. Trimming removed 6 bases from V and 2 bases from J; junction bases left unmatched: 7. The CDR3 has 15 residues. The DNA for the CDR3 is TGTGCCAGCAGAGGGGGACAGATGGGCAATCAGCCCCAGCATTTT. Its translation: CASRGGQMGNQPQHF.

This clone showed up many times. The CDR3 nucleotides read TGTGCCTGGACCCAGGACAAATCCTACGAGCAGTACTTC. Its translation is CAWTQDKSYEQYF. V gene TRBV30 combines with J gene TRBJ2-7, with a tentative D call TRBD1 (5 bases). The CDR3 extends over 13 amino acids. Between the trimmed V and J ends, which lost 4 bases and 1 base, there was a span of 11 bases. Per germline, CDR1 GTSNPN and CDR2 SVGIG (reference sequence). The entire variable domain, with the rest obtained from reference TRBV30 and TRBJ2-7, is as follows: SQTIHQWPATLVQPVGSPLSLECTVEGTSNPNLYWYRQAAGRGLQLLFYSVGIGQISSEVPQNLSASRPQDRQFILSSKKLLLSDSGFYLCAWTQDKSYEQYFGPGTRLTVT.

In this sample, this clone is medium-sized. In the same sample, other DNA sequences code for this CDR3. CDR3: CASSYGWRNEQFF. CDR3 sequence (DNA): TGTGCCAGCAGTTACGGGTGGAGGAATGAGCAGTTCTTC. The genes are TRBV6-6 and TRBJ2-1, with TRBD2 as a possible D gene (5 bases). CDR3 size: 13 residues. Germline V gene data show CDR1 as MNHNY and CDR2 as SVGAGI (reference sequence). V was trimmed by 2 bases and J by 7 bases, leaving 9 bases between them.

CDR3 protein: CASSQGTLSNQPQHF. The CDR3 DNA reads as TGTGCCAGCAGCCAGGGGACACTTAGCAATCAGCCCCAGCATTTT. The V and J genes are TRBV5-6 and TRBJ1-5; perhaps TRBD1 as D (6 bases). V lost 4 bases and J 0 bases, leaving 11 bases between the germline ends. The CDR3 contains 15 residues. Germline CDR1 SGHDT, CDR2 YYEEEE.

This clone was seen a handful of times. The rearrangement joins TRBV6-4 to TRBJ2-1; D is perhaps TRBD2 (6 bases). The V end was cut by 5 bases, the J end by 2 bases, with 16 bases between. The CDR3 runs to 16 residues. Germline CDR1 MRHNA, CDR2 SNTAGT. Written as DNA, the CDR3 is TGTGCCAGCAGTCTTTTACGGGGGAGTCCCTACAATGAGCAGTTCTTC. Residues: CASSLLRGSPYNEQFF.

This clone was observed a few times. The chain is built from TRBV9 and TRBJ1-2; D is unclear. Germline V lookup: CDR1 SGDLS, CDR2 YYNGEE. This CDR3 is built from 14 residues. Between the trimmed V and J ends, which lost 3 bases and 4 bases, there was a span of 13 bases. The CDR3: CASSGVGGAYGYTF. CDR3 sequence (DNA): TGTGCCAGCAGCGGGGTGGGAGGAGCCTATGGCTACACCTTC.

The rearrangement links TRBV19 to TRBJ2-3; TRBD2 might be the D (6 bases). Per the germline V gene, CDR1 is LNHDA and CDR2 is SQIVND (reference sequence). This CDR3 contains 14 residues. V was cut by 2 bases and J by 3 bases, with 9 bases left in between. In DNA, the CDR3 is TGTGCCAGTAGTATACGGGAGAGGACAGATACGCAGTATTTT. Protein sequence: CASSIRERTDTQYF.

This sequence joins TRBV27 and TRBJ2-1, with D maybe TRBD2 (6 bases). The CDR3 loop spans 14 amino acids. V lost 5 bases and J lost 2, with 10 bases in between. Germline V lookup: CDR1 MNHEY, CDR2 SMNVEV (reference sequence). CDR3 region: CASSGRGTYNEQFF. DNA for the CDR3: TGTGCCAGCAGTGGCCGGGGGACCTACAATGAGCAGTTCTTC.

The chain employs TRBV9 and TRBJ2-2; possibly TRBD1 for D (6 bases). CDR1 is SGDLS and CDR2 is YYNGEE in the germline V gene. Trimming cost V 0 bases and J 6 bases, with 9 bases left between them. This CDR3 comprises 14 residues. In DNA form, the CDR3 reads TGTGCCAGCAGCGTAGAGGGGGTCCCCGGGGAGCTGTTTTTT. This gives the protein CASSVEGVPGELFF.

This clone appeared a few times. The chain couples TRBV7-2 to TRBJ2-3; TRBD1 matches at 10 bases. This CDR3 region has 16 residues. Germline V gene sequence: CDR1 SGHTA, CDR2 FQGNSA. Trimming took 6 bases from V and 2 from J; bases not matched to a gene: 8. The CDR3 DNA reads TGTGCCAGCAGTTTGGCCGGGACAGGGGTCACAGATACGCAGTATTTT. Protein product: CASSLAGTGVTDTQYF.

The chain is built from TRBV18 and TRBJ2-7, with TRBD1 matching over 7 bases. V gave up 5 bases and J gave up 1 base; unmatched junction bases: 2. In germline, CDR1 is KGHSH, CDR2 LQKENI. This CDR3 comprises 13 residues. The DNA for the CDR3 is TGTGCCAGCTCATCGGGACAGTCCTACGAGCAGTACTTC. Residues: CASSSGQSYEQYF.

The V call is TRBV2, the J call TRBJ2-1; D is undetermined. The CDR3 spans 14 residues. Per the germline V gene, CDR1 is SNHLY and CDR2 is FYNNEI. V lost 2 bases to trimming and J lost 9 bases, with 14 bases between them. In DNA form, the CDR3 reads TGTGCCAGCAGTGAAATGATTTCCTCGGGTGAGCAGTTCTTC. This translates into CASSEMISSGEQFF. The entire variable domain, with the rest obtained from reference TRBV2 and TRBJ2-1, is as follows: EPEVTQTPSHQVTQMGQEVILRCVPISNHLYFYWYRQILGQKVEFLVSFYNNEISEKSEIFDDQFSVERPDGSNFTLKIRSTKLEDSAMYFCASSEMISSGEQFFGPGTRLTVL.

Only a few counts were recorded for this clone. The V gene is TRBV28, the J gene TRBJ1-5; 7 nucleotides match TRBD1. The CDR3 covers 15 residues. Germline lookup yields CDR1 MDHEN and CDR2 SYDVKM. V was clipped by 7 bases and J by 0 bases; unmatched bases: 6. CDR3 loop: CASISQGNSNQPQHF. DNA for the CDR3: TGTGCCAGCATCTCACAGGGGAATAGCAATCAGCCCCAGCATTTT.

This clone was observed a handful of times. V gene TRBV6-5 combines with J gene TRBJ2-1; D perhaps matches TRBD2 (7 bases). CDR1 and CDR2 (germline): MNHEY, SVGAGI. The CDR3 runs 16 residues. Trimming took 0 bases from V and 4 from J, leaving 13 bases between them. The CDR3 region is CASSYSGRGPYNEQFF. The CDR3 coding sequence is TGTGCCAGCAGTTACTCAGGGCGGGGGCCGTACAATGAGCAGTTCTTC.

The chain combines TRBV6-4 with TRBJ2-1; 14 bases line up with TRBD2. The CDR3 has 14 residues. The germline CDR1 and CDR2 sequences are MRHNA and SNTAGT. With 5 bases clipped from V and 9 bases from J, the junction kept 3 bases outside the gene matches. The DNA for the CDR3 is TGTGCCAGCAGTCGACTAGCGGGGGGGACTGAGCAGTTCTTC. Residues: CASSRLAGGTEQFF.